A selection of T cell receptor beta chains follows, all from one sample in a study of cytomegalovirus exposure and HLA in healthy donors. The data were produced by immunoSEQ multiplex PCR, yet TCRdb's version contains in-frame clones alone and is incomplete. The sample consists of about 190,000 clones, roughly 80% of them appearing once. Sequencing input: PBMCs. Every receptor here comes from a woman between 18 and 29 years old in good health and CMV-seronegative. Each CDR3 is given with its conserved first and last residue. The order of the fields is clone size, V gene, D gene, J gene, CDR3 DNA, CDR3 protein. The D gene is left open where the match is weak. A clone size is listed for some rows: how often the clone was seen (once, few, many), or a class if it is expanded.

abundance: .
v_gene: TRBV5-1
d_gene: TRBD2
j_gene: TRBJ2-2
CDR3nt: TGCGCCAGCAGCGAAGGGACTAGCGGCGCCGGGGAGCTGTTTTTT
CDR3aa: CASSEGTSGAGELFF

abundance: .
v_gene: TRBV6-5
d_gene: TRBD1
j_gene: TRBJ1-2
CDR3nt: TGTGCCAGCAGTTGGACAGGGGGGGGTAACTATGGCTACACCTTC
CDR3aa: CASSWTGGGNYGYTF

abundance: .
v_gene: TRBV4-3
d_gene: .
j_gene: TRBJ2-3
CDR3nt: TGCGCCAGCAGCCAAGGCCTAGCGAGGACCACAGATACGCAGTATTTT
CDR3aa: CASSQGLARTTDTQYF

abundance: .
v_gene: TRBV28
d_gene: TRBD1
j_gene: TRBJ1-5
CDR3nt: TGTGCCAGCAGTCGACCCGGGACAGGGGTGCAGCCCCAGCATTTT
CDR3aa: CASSRPGTGVQPQHF

abundance: .
v_gene: TRBV4-1
d_gene: .
j_gene: TRBJ2-5
CDR3nt: TGCGCCAGCAGCCAAGATCTAAGGAGGGAGCAGTACTTC
CDR3aa: CASSQDLRREQYF

abundance: .
v_gene: TRBV7-3
d_gene: .
j_gene: TRBJ1-3
CDR3nt: TGTGCCAGCAGCTTAACTGGCAGTTCTGGAAACACCATATATTTT
CDR3aa: CASSLTGSSGNTIYF

abundance: .
v_gene: TRBV19
d_gene: .
j_gene: TRBJ1-6
CDR3nt: TGTGCCAGTAGACCTGGGGGGGTTAATTCACCCCTCCACTTT
CDR3aa: CASRPGGVNSPLHF

abundance: .
v_gene: TRBV5-4
d_gene: TRBD1
j_gene: TRBJ1-1
CDR3nt: TGTGCCAGCAGCTACACGACAGGGATGAAGACTGAAGCTTTCTTT
CDR3aa: CASSYTTGMKTEAFF

abundance: .
v_gene: TRBV9
d_gene: .
j_gene: TRBJ1-1
CDR3nt: TGTGCCAGCAGCCGACAGAACACTGAAGCTTTCTTT
CDR3aa: CASSRQNTEAFF

abundance: .
v_gene: TRBV28
d_gene: .
j_gene: TRBJ1-1
CDR3nt: TGTGCCAGCAGTTTCTTGAGGGGGGGCACTGAAGCTTTCTTT
CDR3aa: CASSFLRGGTEAFF

abundance: few
v_gene: TRBV7-8
d_gene: TRBD2
j_gene: TRBJ2-5
CDR3nt: TGTGCCAGCAGCTTAGTAATCGCGGGGGGGCCAGAGACCCAGTACTTC
CDR3aa: CASSLVIAGGPETQYF